The 10 T cell receptor beta chains listed next were all sequenced from one sample in a study of T cell responses to AZD1222 COVID-19 vaccine. Produced via immunoSEQ multiplex PCR; TCRdb's table is partial and in-frame only. The table has about 170,000 clones, roughly 87% seen once; the top ten hold over 1%. The material was peripheral blood, obtained 28 days after the second AZD1222 dose. These receptors originate from an adult who received the AZD1222 COVID-19 vaccine.

The DNA of the CDR3 is TGTGCCAGTAGTATAGGAGGGCAGGGCGGCTACACCTTC. Translating gives CASSIGGQGGYTF. The chain combines TRBV19 with TRBJ1-2, with a possible D match to TRBD1 (5 bases). Trimming removed 1 base from V and 8 bases from J, with 11 bases in between. CDR1 LNHDA and CDR2 SQIVND come from the germline V gene (reference sequence). The CDR3 length is 13 residues.

V and J are TRBV7-2 and TRBJ2-1; D is ambiguous. CDR3 size: 13 residues. CDR1 SGHTA and CDR2 FQGNSA come from the germline V gene. Trimming stripped 7 bases from V and 7 bases from J, with 14 bases between. The CDR3 coding sequence is TGTGCCAGCACAGCTTACATGGGGAATGAGCAGTTCTTC. It encodes CASTAYMGNEQFF.

Written as DNA, the CDR3 is TGCGCCAGCAGCCTGAGACAGGGGTCGGGTGAAGCTTTCTTT. Translation: CASSLRQGSGEAFF. V and J are TRBV5-1 and TRBJ1-1; 8 nucleotides line up with TRBD1. Germline CDR1 reads SGHRS; CDR2 reads YFSETQ. With 4 bases clipped from V and 7 bases from J, the junction kept 9 bases outside the gene matches. This CDR3 is built from 14 residues.

V and J are TRBV6-2 or TRBV6-3 and TRBJ2-5; 8 bases are shared with TRBD2. Germline CDR1 reads MNHEY; CDR2 reads SVGEGT. The CDR3 has 14 residues. Unmatched junction bases numbered 4, after V lost 3 bases and J lost 4 bases. The CDR3 here is CASSYRAGGETQYF. The CDR3 DNA sequence: TGTGCCAGCAGTTATCGGGCGGGGGGAGAGACCCAGTACTTC.

V gene TRBV6-5 combines with J gene TRBJ1-1; no firm D call. V lost 0 bases to trimming and J lost 1 base, with 9 bases between them. The V gene's germline CDR1 is MNHEY and CDR2 SVGAGI. The CDR3 contains 15 residues. CDR3 sequence reads: CASSYSGLTNTEAFF. The DNA of the CDR3 is TGTGCCAGCAGTTACTCTGGTTTAACGAACACTGAAGCTTTCTTT.

The J gene is TRBJ2-1, the V gene TRBV5-6, with D hard to call. Germline V gene data show CDR1 as SGHDT and CDR2 as YYEEEE. This CDR3 has 16 amino acids. V was clipped by 1 base and J by 1 base, with 12 bases between them. CDR3 in amino acids: CASSLQRSRSYNEQFF. The DNA for the CDR3 is TGTGCCAGCAGCTTGCAAAGGAGTAGGTCCTACAATGAGCAGTTCTTC.

DNA for the CDR3: TGTGCCAGCAGCTTGCCTGGGGTTAACTATGGCTACACCTTC. This translates into CASSLPGVNYGYTF. This sequence joins TRBV5-6 and TRBJ1-2, with D unresolved. Germline CDR1 is SGHDT and CDR2 is YYEEEE. V gave up 1 base and J gave up 1 base, with 8 bases separating them. CDR3 size: 14 residues.

V gene TRBV12-3 or TRBV12-4 combines with J gene TRBJ2-5; D assignment may be TRBD1 or TRBD2 (5 bases each). CDR3 size: 13 residues. V shed 7 bases and J shed 5 bases, with 14 bases lying between them. The CDR3 region has the DNA TGTGCCAGCAAAACGGGGCCTGGGGAGACCCAGTACTTC. Its translation is CASKTGPGETQYF.

The chain uses TRBV5-1 and TRBJ2-1; 13 nucleotides match TRBD2. The germline CDR1 and CDR2 sequences are SGHRS and YFSETQ. J lost 5 bases, V lost 4 bases, and 6 bases had no gene match. There are 16 residues in the CDR3. This CDR3 reads CASSQTSGGAHNEQFF. The DNA of the CDR3 is TGCGCCAGCAGCCAAACTAGCGGGGGGGCTCACAATGAGCAGTTCTTC.

The chain couples TRBV5-1 to TRBJ1-2, with TRBD1 matching 8 bases. CDR1 is SGHRS, CDR2 YFSETQ, per germline. This CDR3 region has 16 residues. V was pared by 4 bases and J by 0 bases, with 8 bases of the junction left unmatched. The CDR3 loop is CASSPGQGSANYGYTF. Written as DNA, the CDR3 is TGCGCCAGCAGCCCAGGACAGGGATCAGCTAACTATGGCTACACCTTC. Together with reference TRBV5-1 and TRBJ1-2, the CDR3 gives the full variable domain: KAGVTQTPRYLIKTRGQQVTLSCSPISGHRSVSWYQQTPGQGLQFLFEYFSETQRNKGNFPGRFSGRQFSNSRSEMNVSTLELGDSALYLCASSPGQGSANYGYTFGSGTRLTVV.